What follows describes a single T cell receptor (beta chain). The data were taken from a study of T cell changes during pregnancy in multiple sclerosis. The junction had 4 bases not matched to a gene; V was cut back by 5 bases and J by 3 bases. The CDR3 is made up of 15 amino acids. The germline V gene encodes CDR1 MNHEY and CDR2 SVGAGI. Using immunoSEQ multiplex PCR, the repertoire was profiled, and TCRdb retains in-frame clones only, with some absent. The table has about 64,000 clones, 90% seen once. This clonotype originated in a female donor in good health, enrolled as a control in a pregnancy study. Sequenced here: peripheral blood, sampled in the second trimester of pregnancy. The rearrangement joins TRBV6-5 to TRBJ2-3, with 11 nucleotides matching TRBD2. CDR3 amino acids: CASSQRLAGTDTQYF. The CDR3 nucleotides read TGTGCCAGCAGTCAAAGACTAGCGGGAACAGATACGCAGTATTTT.